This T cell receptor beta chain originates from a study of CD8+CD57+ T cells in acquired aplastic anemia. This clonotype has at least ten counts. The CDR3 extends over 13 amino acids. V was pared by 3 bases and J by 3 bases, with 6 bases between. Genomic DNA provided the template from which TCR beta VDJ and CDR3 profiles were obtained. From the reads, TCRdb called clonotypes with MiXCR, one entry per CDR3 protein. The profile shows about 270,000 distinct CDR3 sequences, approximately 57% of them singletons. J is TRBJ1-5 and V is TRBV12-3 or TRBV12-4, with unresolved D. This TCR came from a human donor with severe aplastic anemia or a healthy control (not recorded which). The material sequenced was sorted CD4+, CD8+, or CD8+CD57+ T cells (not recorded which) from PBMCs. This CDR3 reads CASSFLVNQPQHF. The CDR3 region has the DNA TGTGCCAGCAGTTTCCTGGTCAATCAGCCCCAGCATTTT.